The 27 T cell receptor beta chains below come from one sample, sequenced in a study of Graves' ophthalmopathy and Graves' hyperthyroidism. Investigators amplified TCR beta CDR3 regions from RNA transcripts. A first-round RT-PCR used HTBI primers, followed by a second-round multiplex PCR. One entry per CDR3 protein, called by TCRdb with MiXCR from the multiplex PCR reads. This sample carries over a million distinct CDR3 sequences, less than 45% of them seen once, and the ten largest clones take over 8.5%. The sequenced sample consisted of peripheral blood or thyroid tissue (not recorded which). These receptors originate from an adult man with Graves' hyperthyroidism.

The J gene is TRBJ1-5, the V gene TRBV9, with 7 bases fitting TRBD1. This CDR3 comprises 15 residues. CDR1 and CDR2 (germline): SGDLS, YYNGEE. The V gene end was trimmed by 4 bases and the J gene end by 4 bases; junction bases not matched to a gene: 8. The CDR3 spells CASSPRGAENQPQHF. CDR3 DNA sequence: TGTGCCAGCAGCCCCAGGGGGGCAGAAAATCAGCCCCAGCATTTT.

This clonotype was counted many times. This chain connects TRBV29-1 to TRBJ2-7, with a possible D match to TRBD2 (6 bases). V was clipped by 6 bases and J by 6 bases, with 15 bases between them. Looked up from germline, CDR1 is SQVTM and CDR2 is ANQGSEA. The CDR3 sequence is 12 residues long. The CDR3 is CSVTGSSGEQYF. In DNA form, the CDR3 reads TGCAGCGTCACCGGGAGCTCGGGCGAGCAGTACTTC.

The V gene is TRBV9, the J gene TRBJ2-5; TRBD2 is a possible D gene (5 bases). V lost 4 bases and J 5 bases, leaving 18 bases between the germline ends. Germline CDR1 reads SGDLS; CDR2 reads YYNGEE. The CDR3 loop spans 15 amino acids. For the CDR3, the DNA is TGTGCCAGCAGCCAAGAACCCCCGGGGATGGAGACCCAGTACTTC. Residues: CASSQEPPGMETQYF. The variable domain in full, completed from reference TRBV9 and TRBJ2-5, reads DSGVTQTPKHLITATGQRVTLRCSPRSGDLSVYWYQQSLDQGLQFLIQYYNGEERAKGNILERFSAQQFPDLHSELNLSSLELGDSALYFCASSQEPPGMETQYFGPGTRLLVL.

This clonotype was seen only once. J is TRBJ1-3 and V is TRBV7-2; no clear D gene. Trimming took 2 bases from V and 2 from J, leaving 10 bases between them. The CDR3 runs to 15 residues. CDR1 and CDR2 (germline): SGHTA, FQGNSA. CDR3 protein: CASSLRQPPGNTIYF. Here the CDR3 DNA reads TGTGCCAGCAGCTTAAGACAACCCCCTGGAAACACCATATATTTT.

The chain carries TRBV12-3 or TRBV12-4 and TRBJ1-2, with 10 bases aligning to TRBD1. The V and J ends lost 5 bases and 1 base, in that order; junction bases with no gene match: 7. The CDR3 is made up of 16 amino acids. The CDR3 spells CASSPLDRGLNYGYTF. As DNA, the CDR3 is TGTGCCAGCAGTCCCCTAGACAGGGGGCTTAACTATGGCTACACCTTC.

Many counts were recorded for this clonotype. The chain carries TRBV9 and TRBJ2-2; D is possibly TRBD1 or TRBD2 (5 bases each). Germline CDR1 is SGDLS and CDR2 is YYNGEE. The CDR3 runs 14 residues. The V end lost 0 bases, the J end lost 4 bases, and 7 bases lay between the germline ends. The CDR3 DNA reads as TGTGCCAGCAGCGTAGACGGGGCCACCGGGGAGCTGTTTTTT. Protein: CASSVDGATGELFF. The variable domain in full, with the rest retrieved from reference TRBV9 and TRBJ2-2, is DSGVTQTPKHLITATGQRVTLRCSPRSGDLSVYWYQQSLDQGLQFLIQYYNGEERAKGNILERFSAQQFPDLHSELNLSSLELGDSALYFCASSVDGATGELFFGEGSRLTVL.

This chain connects TRBV20-1 to TRBJ2-7; tentative D call: TRBD2 (6 bases). The V end was cut by 0 bases, the J end by 0 bases, with 12 bases between. The CDR3 totals 15 residues. Germline CDR1 is DFQATT and CDR2 is SNEGSKA (reference sequence). CDR3 region: CSARDAAGISYEQYF. CDR3 in DNA: TGCAGTGCTAGAGATGCGGCGGGAATCTCCTACGAGCAGTACTTC.

This clonotype was seen repeatedly, ten times or more. The chain employs TRBV11-3 and TRBJ1-1; TRBD1 agrees at 7 bases. CDR1 and CDR2 from the germline V gene are SGHNT and YENEEA. Unmatched junction bases numbered 18, after V lost 0 bases and J lost 2 bases. The CDR3 runs 20 residues. In nucleotides, the CDR3 is TGTGCCAGCAGCTTAGATCCTTCCAAATCGAGGGGGCATGGAAACACTGAAGCTTTCTTT. Its protein product is CASSLDPSKSRGHGNTEAFF.

Ten or more counts support this clonotype. The V and J genes are TRBV11-2 and TRBJ1-2, with 7 bases matching TRBD1. This CDR3 has 14 amino acids. CDR1 SGHAT and CDR2 FQNNGV come from the germline V gene. V gave up 4 bases and J gave up 1 base; unmatched junction bases: 3. CDR3 in amino acids: CASSWDRHNYGYTF. The CDR3 DNA sequence: TGTGCCAGCAGCTGGGACAGACATAACTATGGCTACACCTTC.

Concerning this clonotype itself: The junction and the germline gene differ at one end; a read error may be behind it. The J gene is TRBJ1-5, the V gene TRBV7-9; tentatively, D is TRBD1 (5 bases). The CDR3 is 13 residues long. Per germline, CDR1 SEHNR and CDR2 FQNEAQ (reference sequence). CDR3: CAGSLVGGQPQHF. CDR3 nucleotides: TGTGCCGGCAGCTTAGTTGGGGGACAGCCCCAGCATTTT.

Regarding this clonotype: A much larger clone is a single base away; this may be a read error. The V gene is TRBV15, the J gene TRBJ2-2; D is perhaps TRBD2 (5 bases). CDR3 length equals 16 residues. In germline, CDR1 is LNHNV, CDR2 YYDKDF (reference sequence). The CDR3 DNA reads as TGTGCCACCAGCAGAGGAAATGAAGCGAACACCGGGAAGCTGTTTTTT. This sequence encodes CATSRGNEANTGKLFF.

This clonotype was counted many times. The genes are TRBV12-3 or TRBV12-4 and TRBJ1-2; TRBD1 is a possible D gene (6 bases). The germline V and J ends were trimmed by 6 bases and 2 bases, with 13 bases remaining between them. The CDR3 extends over 14 amino acids. The CDR3, as DNA: TGTGCCAGCAGCCAGCGGGACATCAACTATGGCTACACCTTC. This gives the protein CASSQRDINYGYTF.

This clonotype was seen a few times. The chain combines TRBV24-1 with TRBJ2-5; 10 bases map to TRBD2. The length of the CDR3 is 14 residues. CDR1 and CDR2 (germline): KGHDR, SFDVKD. V lost 7 bases to trimming and J lost 3 bases; unmatched junction nucleotides: 4. This CDR3 is CATRGTSVKETQYF. DNA of the CDR3: TGTGCCACCAGAGGGACTAGCGTAAAAGAGACCCAGTACTTC.

This clonotype was seen ten or more times. This rearrangement joins TRBV6-5 to TRBJ1-5; D not resolved. CDR1 is MNHEY, CDR2 SVGAGI, per germline. CDR3 length equals 14 residues. The V end was cut by 5 bases, the J end by 3 bases, with 11 bases between. CDR3 coding DNA: TGTGCCAGCAGTGATGGACGGAACAATCAGCCCCAGCATTTT. Residues: CASSDGRNNQPQHF.

The genes are TRBV3-1 and TRBJ1-2; D is undetermined. The CDR3 has 11 amino acids. Germline CDR1 LGHDT, CDR2 YNNKEL (reference sequence). V lost 9 bases to trimming and J lost 4 bases, with 9 bases between them. The CDR3 region is CASTGIYGYTF. The DNA of the CDR3 is TGTGCCAGTACCGGGATCTATGGCTACACCTTC.

This clonotype was counted ten times or more. This chain links TRBV20-1 with TRBJ1-2, with 8 bases lining up with TRBD1. Germline V lookup: CDR1 DFQATT, CDR2 SNEGSKA (reference sequence). V lost 2 bases to trimming and J lost 4 bases; unmatched junction nucleotides: 15. The CDR3 is 17 amino acids. The CDR3 sequence is CSARTPGQETKRYGYTF. Written as DNA, the CDR3 is TGCAGTGCTAGAACACCGGGACAGGAGACAAAACGCTATGGCTACACCTTC.

In the case of this clonotype: The conserved phenylalanine or tryptophan normally closing the CDR3 is absent here, so this likely arose from a read error. The chain links TRBV7-8 to TRBJ2-7, with TRBD1 as a possible D gene (6 bases). The CDR3 runs to 12 residues. Germline lookup yields CDR1 SGHVS and CDR2 FQNEAQ. The ends were cut back, 5 bases at V and 2 bases at J, with 7 bases in the middle. CDR3 DNA sequence: TGTGCCAGCAGCCCAGGGGCCTACGAGCAGTACCTT. It translates to CASSPGAYEQYL.

As regards this clonotype: Given a much more abundant clone one base away, this may be a read error. The J gene is TRBJ2-7, the V gene TRBV2; TRBD2 matches at 10 bases. Germline V CDR1 and CDR2: SNHLY, FYNNEI. The CDR3 consists of 15 residues. CDR3 loop: CTSSEAASGSIEQYF. The CDR3 DNA follows: TGTACCAGCAGTGAAGCGGCTAGCGGGAGTATCGAGCAGTACTTC. The whole variable domain, remainder taken from reference TRBV2 and TRBJ2-7, is EPEVTQTPSHQVTQMGQEVILRCVPISNHLYFYWYRQILGQKVEFLVSFYNNEISEKSEIFDDQFSVERPDGSNFTLKIRSTKLEDSAMYFCTSSEAASGSIEQYFGPGTRLTVT.

This clonotype has a count of ten or more. This chain joins TRBV9 and TRBJ1-4; possibly TRBD1 for D (5 bases). Germline V lookup: CDR1 SGDLS, CDR2 YYNGEE. CDR3 length: 15 amino acids. Between the trimmed V and J ends, which lost 0 bases and 5 bases, there was a span of 11 bases. The CDR3 reads CASSVEGRPNEKLFF. The CDR3 DNA reads TGTGCCAGCAGCGTAGAGGGACGGCCCAATGAAAAACTGTTTTTT.

There are a few counts of this clonotype. CDR3 coding DNA: TGCAGTGCTAGAAACAGGGTCGGCAATCAGCCCCAGCATTTT. Its translation is CSARNRVGNQPQHF. The chain carries TRBV20-1 and TRBJ1-5, with a possible D match to TRBD1 (6 bases). Trimming removed 2 bases from V and 2 bases from J, with 10 bases in between. The CDR3 contains 14 residues. The germline V gene encodes CDR1 DFQATT and CDR2 SNEGSKA (reference sequence).

This chain connects TRBV11-2 to TRBJ2-7, with TRBD2 as a possible D gene (6 bases). Per the germline V gene, CDR1 is SGHAT and CDR2 is FQNNGV. The CDR3 is 15 amino acids. V was shortened by 4 bases and J by 2 bases, with 15 bases between the two germline ends. The CDR3 nucleotides read TGTGCCAGCAGCTCCATCGGGGGTCCGACCTACGAGCAGTACTTC. Translated: CASSSIGGPTYEQYF.

This clonotype was picked up many times. The V call is TRBV7-2, the J call TRBJ1-1; D may be TRBD1 (6 bases). This CDR3 is 15 amino acids long. The germline CDR1 and CDR2 sequences are SGHTA and FQGNSA. The V end was cut by 4 bases, the J end by 1 base, with 13 bases between. The CDR3 reads CASSSYGTQNTEAFF. As DNA, the CDR3 is TGTGCCAGCAGCTCGTACGGGACACAGAACACTGAAGCTTTCTTT.

V and J are TRBV2 and TRBJ2-7; TRBD1 matches at 10 bases. CDR1 and CDR2 (germline): SNHLY, FYNNEI. V was pared by 3 bases and J by 6 bases, with 8 bases of the junction left unmatched. The length of the CDR3 is 15 residues. The CDR3 DNA is TGTGCCAGCAGTGAGGACAGGGGGAAATTTACCGAGCAGTACTTC. This encodes CASSEDRGKFTEQYF.

Ten or more counts support this clonotype. This sequence joins TRBV2 and TRBJ1-2; 8 nucleotides match TRBD1. Germline CDR1 and CDR2: SNHLY and FYNNEI. Trimming took 5 bases from V and 9 from J; bases not matched to a gene: 8. The CDR3 has 13 amino acids. CDR3 bases: TGTGCCAGCAGTTCCACAGGGGGACAGAGCTACACCTTC. It translates to CASSSTGGQSYTF. The full variable domain, rest sourced from reference TRBV2 and TRBJ1-2, is EPEVTQTPSHQVTQMGQEVILRCVPISNHLYFYWYRQILGQKVEFLVSFYNNEISEKSEIFDDQFSVERPDGSNFTLKIRSTKLEDSAMYFCASSSTGGQSYTFGSGTRLTVV.

The chain combines TRBV11-2 with TRBJ2-3, with TRBD2 matching 7 bases. From germline, CDR1 is SGHAT and CDR2 FQNNGV. There are 15 residues in the CDR3. Unmatched junction bases numbered 8, after V lost 6 bases and J lost 2 bases. The CDR3 protein is CASRRLATFTDTQYF. DNA for the CDR3: TGTGCCAGCAGACGACTAGCAACCTTCACAGATACGCAGTATTTT.

This clonotype was seen many times. The V call is TRBV7-9, the J call TRBJ2-2; D is undetermined. The V gene lost 5 bases and the J gene lost 0 bases, with 4 bases spanning the gap. Germline lookup yields CDR1 SEHNR and CDR2 FQNEAQ (reference sequence). The CDR3 is made up of 13 amino acids. This chain's CDR3 is CASSLSNTGELFF. The CDR3 DNA sequence: TGTGCCAGCAGCCTGTCGAACACCGGGGAGCTGTTTTTT.

This chain links TRBV5-1 with TRBJ2-5; D gene ambiguous. V was pared by 4 bases and J by 5 bases, with 18 bases between. This CDR3 contains 15 residues. Germline values: CDR1 SGHRS, CDR2 YFSETQ. Here the CDR3 DNA reads TGCGCCAGCAGCGTACGGATTGCTGTGGGGGAGACCCAGTACTTC. Amino acid sequence: CASSVRIAVGETQYF.